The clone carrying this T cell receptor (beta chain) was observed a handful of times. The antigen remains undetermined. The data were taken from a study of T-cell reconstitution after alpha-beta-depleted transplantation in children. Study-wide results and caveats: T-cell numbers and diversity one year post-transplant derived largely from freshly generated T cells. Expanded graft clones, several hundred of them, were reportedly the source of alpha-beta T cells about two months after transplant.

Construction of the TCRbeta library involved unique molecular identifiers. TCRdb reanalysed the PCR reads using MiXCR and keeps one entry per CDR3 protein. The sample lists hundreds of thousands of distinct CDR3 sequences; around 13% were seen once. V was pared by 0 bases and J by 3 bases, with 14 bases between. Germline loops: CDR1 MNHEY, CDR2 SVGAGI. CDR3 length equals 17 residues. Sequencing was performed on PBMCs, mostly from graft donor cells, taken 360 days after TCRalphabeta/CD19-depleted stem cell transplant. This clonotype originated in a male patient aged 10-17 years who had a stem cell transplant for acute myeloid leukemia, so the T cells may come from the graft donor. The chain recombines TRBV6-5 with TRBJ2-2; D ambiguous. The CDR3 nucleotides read TGTGCCAGCAGTTACTCGAAGGGCCCTGTGGACACCGGGGAGCTGTTTTTT. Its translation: CASSYSKGPVDTGELFF.